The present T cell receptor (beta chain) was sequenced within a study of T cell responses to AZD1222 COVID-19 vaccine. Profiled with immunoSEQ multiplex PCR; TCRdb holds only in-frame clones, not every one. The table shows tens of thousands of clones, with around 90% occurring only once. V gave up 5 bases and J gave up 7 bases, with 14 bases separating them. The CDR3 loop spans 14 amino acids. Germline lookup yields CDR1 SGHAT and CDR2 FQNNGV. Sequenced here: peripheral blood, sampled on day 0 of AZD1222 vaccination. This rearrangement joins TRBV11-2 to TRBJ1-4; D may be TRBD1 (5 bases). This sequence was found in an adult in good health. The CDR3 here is CASSRGAAGEKLFF. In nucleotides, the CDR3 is TGTGCCAGCAGCCGTGGGGCAGCCGGTGAAAAACTGTTTTTT.